A single sample is the source of the 29 T cell receptor beta chains below, sequenced in a study of T-cell reconstitution after alpha-beta-depleted transplantation in children. Unique molecular identifiers were incorporated during preparation of the TCRbeta library. Via MiXCR, TCRdb re-called the PCR reads, giving one row per CDR3 protein. The sample records roughly 200,000 distinct CDR3 sequences, just over 14% being singletons. Source: PBMCs from the stem cell graft donor, taken from the stem cell graft. These receptors all come from a human donor who donated a stem cell graft to a child with acute lymphoblastic leukemia.

The table lists this clonotype with many counts. The genes are TRBV12-3 or TRBV12-4 and TRBJ2-2; no clear D gene. Trimming took off 7 bases at V and 7 bases at J, with 16 bases between the two ends. The CDR3 length is 14 residues. As DNA, the CDR3 is TGTGCCAGCATGGGAACGACGCGCAGCGGGGAGCTGTTTTTT. Translation gives CASMGTTRSGELFF.

This clonotype has a count of ten or more. The chain recombines TRBV12-3 or TRBV12-4 with TRBJ2-5; 10 positions agree with TRBD1. The CDR3 loop spans 15 amino acids. The J segment lost 1 base and the V segment lost 6 bases, leaving 5 bases of the junction unmatched. CDR3 region: CASSRQGAIQETQYF. The CDR3 DNA sequence: TGTGCCAGCAGCCGACAGGGGGCGATCCAAGAGACCCAGTACTTC.

This clonotype turned up a few times. The chain links TRBV5-6 to TRBJ2-1; TRBD1 or TRBD2 may be the D gene (5 bases each). Per the germline V gene, CDR1 is SGHDT and CDR2 is YYEEEE. The CDR3 is made up of 14 amino acids. V was shortened by 3 bases and J by 4 bases, with 11 bases between the two germline ends. CDR3 in DNA: TGTGCCAGCAGCTCTGGGACGCGTTACAATGAGCAGTTCTTC. Its translation: CASSSGTRYNEQFF.

This clonotype was counted ten times or more. This sequence joins TRBV12-3 or TRBV12-4 and TRBJ2-7, with D perhaps TRBD1 or TRBD2 (6 bases each). The germline V and J ends were trimmed by 1 base and 4 bases, with 17 bases remaining between them. The CDR3 length is 16 residues. This CDR3 reads CASSLGPAGQGYEQYF. CDR3 coding DNA: TGTGCCAGCAGTTTAGGACCTGCGGGACAAGGGTACGAGCAGTACTTC.

This clonotype turned up a few times. CDR3 sequence reads: CASSGGDSIYNEQFF. DNA for the CDR3: TGTGCCAGCAGCGGGGGGGACTCCATCTACAATGAGCAGTTCTTC. V gene TRBV7-6 combines with J gene TRBJ2-1; 7 positions agree with TRBD2. Germline CDR1 SGHVS, CDR2 FNYEAQ. V was clipped by 5 bases and J by 3 bases; unmatched bases: 7. This CDR3 is 15 amino acids long.

This clonotype was recorded many times. For the CDR3, the DNA is TGCGCCAGCAGCACCAGGCACCCGACAGGGGATCGTACTGAAGCTTTCTTT. Its protein product is CASSTRHPTGDRTEAFF. V usage is TRBV5-1 and J usage is TRBJ1-1; 8 bases line up with TRBD1. The CDR3 length is 17 residues. Germline CDR1 SGHRS, CDR2 YFSETQ. Trimming took 4 bases from V and 5 from J; bases not matched to a gene: 16. The full variable domain, rest sourced from reference TRBV5-1 and TRBJ1-1, is KAGVTQTPRYLIKTRGQQVTLSCSPISGHRSVSWYQQTPGQGLQFLFEYFSETQRNKGNFPGRFSGRQFSNSRSEMNVSTLELGDSALYLCASSTRHPTGDRTEAFFGQGTRLTVV.

This clonotype was detected only once. A much larger clonotype is one base distant, so this may be a read error. This chain uses TRBV12-3 or TRBV12-4 with TRBJ2-1, with 13 nucleotides matching TRBD2. V shed 6 bases, J shed 12 bases, and the junction held 8 bases outside the gene matches. The length of the CDR3 is 14 residues. The CDR3 DNA follows: TGTGCCAGCAGGGGGACTAGCGGGAACGGAGCGCAGTTCTTC. It translates to CASRGTSGNGAQFF.

There are a few counts of this clonotype. The V and J genes are TRBV5-1 and TRBJ2-3; the D gene is possibly TRBD2 (5 bases). CDR1 is SGHRS, CDR2 YFSETQ, per germline. The CDR3 has 14 amino acids. V lost 1 base to trimming and J lost 5 bases, with 11 bases between them. CDR3 protein: CASSLRPRGDTQYF. CDR3 nucleotides: TGCGCCAGCAGCTTGCGACCACGGGGAGATACGCAGTATTTT.

Regarding this clonotype: A read error may explain this, as a much larger clone is one base away. This rearrangement joins TRBV5-1 to TRBJ2-7; 8 nucleotides line up with TRBD1. CDR1 and CDR2 (germline): SGHRS, YFSETQ. The CDR3 sequence is 16 residues long. After removal of 4 bases from V and 3 bases from J, the junction contained 12 bases not matched to a gene. The CDR3 DNA reads TGCGCCAGCAGCATAACGACAGGGGCAGGCGGCTACGAGCAGTACTTC. As protein: CASSITTGAGGYEQYF.

J is TRBJ2-1 and V is TRBV20-1; 8 nucleotides match TRBD2. Losses at the gene ends were 1 base for V and 2 bases for J; bases not matched to a gene: 7. From germline, CDR1 is DFQATT and CDR2 SNEGSKA (reference sequence). This CDR3 has 16 residues. CDR3 nucleotide sequence: TGCAGTGCTAGAGTTGGACTAGCCGAGACCTACAATGAGCAGTTCTTC. It is translated as CSARVGLAETYNEQFF.

This clonotype was seen repeatedly, ten times or more. The chain carries TRBV11-2 and TRBJ1-1; D is unresolved. The CDR3 consists of 13 residues. V was pared by 5 bases and J by 4 bases, with 11 bases between. Germline V gives CDR1 SGHAT, CDR2 FQNNGV. The CDR3 is CASSNVRVTEAFF. CDR3 sequence (DNA): TGTGCCAGCAGCAATGTGAGGGTCACTGAAGCTTTCTTT.

In regard to this clonotype: A much larger clone differs from this one at a single base, so this may be a read error. The CDR3 sequence: CASSLDGTGDHEQYF. Written as DNA, the CDR3 is TGCGCCAGCAGCTTGGATGGGACAGGAGACCACGAGCAGTACTTC. This sequence joins TRBV5-1 and TRBJ2-7, with 8 bases lining up with TRBD1. Germline V lookup: CDR1 SGHRS, CDR2 YFSETQ. Trimming at V came to 0 bases and at J to 5 bases, leaving 7 bases not matched to a gene. CDR3 length equals 15 residues.

J is TRBJ2-1 and V is TRBV29-1; D might be TRBD2 (6 bases). CDR3 size: 17 residues. Germline CDR1 is SQVTM and CDR2 is ANQGSEA. V lost 6 bases, J lost 4 bases, and 25 bases lay in between. CDR3 bases: TGCAGCGTGCGGAATCCCCGAGGACTACTTCGATACAATGAGCAGTTCTTC. This encodes CSVRNPRGLLRYNEQFF.

As for this clonotype: A read error may explain this, as a much larger clone is one base away. The chain joins TRBV5-1 to TRBJ1-1; no firm D call. From germline, CDR1 is SGHRS and CDR2 YFSETQ. The CDR3 runs 17 residues. V lost 0 bases and J 4 bases, leaving 19 bases between the germline ends. CDR3 sequence (DNA): TGCGCCAGCAGCTTGGGGGCTTGGATCGACGCCGGCACTGAAGCTTTCTTT. The encoded protein is CASSLGAWIDAGTEAFF.

In this sample, this clonotype turned up many times. The DNA for the CDR3 is TGTGCCAGCAGGCCTAATCTCTGGCGGGGACAGAAGCACTACGAGCAGTACTTC. As protein: CASRPNLWRGQKHYEQYF. The genes are TRBV12-3 or TRBV12-4 and TRBJ2-7; possible D gene TRBD1, 7 bases. V was clipped by 6 bases and J by 3 bases, with 27 bases between them. The CDR3 has 18 residues.

Worth noting for this clonotype: One end of the junction does not line up with germline, which may come from a read error. The rearrangement joins TRBV10-3 to TRBJ1-6, with D unclear. This CDR3 comprises 12 residues. CDR1 ENHRY and CDR2 SYGVKD come from the germline V gene. CDR3 sequence reads: CAINEGSGPLHF. The CDR3 nucleotides read TGTGCCATCAATGAGGGTAGTGGACCCCTCCACTTT.

In this sample, this clonotype turned up many times. Compared with germline, one end of the junction differs, possibly owing to a read error. The gene calls are TRBV5-1 and TRBJ1-1; TRBD1 is a possible D gene (6 bases). The CDR3 sequence is 14 residues long. In germline, CDR1 is SGHRS, CDR2 YFSETQ. The CDR3 loop reads CASRGGTANTEAFF. In nucleotides, the CDR3 is TGTGCCAGCAGGGGTGGGACGGCGAACACTGAAGCTTTCTTT.

There are many counts of this clonotype. The chain has TRBV5-1 and TRBJ2-7; 11 nucleotides match TRBD2. The ends lost 4 bases at V and 3 bases at J; junction bases unmatched: 6. This CDR3 has 15 amino acids. CDR1 is SGHRS and CDR2 is YFSETQ in the germline V gene. CDR3 amino acids: CASSVGLAENYEQYF. CDR3 in DNA: TGCGCCAGCAGCGTGGGACTAGCGGAGAACTACGAGCAGTACTTC. Looking up the rest from reference TRBV5-1 and TRBJ2-7 gives the full variable domain: KAGVTQTPRYLIKTRGQQVTLSCSPISGHRSVSWYQQTPGQGLQFLFEYFSETQRNKGNFPGRFSGRQFSNSRSEMNVSTLELGDSALYLCASSVGLAENYEQYFGPGTRLTVT.

This chain joins TRBV12-3 or TRBV12-4 and TRBJ2-1; 8 bases map to TRBD2. Germline trimming cut 7 bases from V and 4 bases from J; bases unmatched to any gene: 9. This CDR3 region has 15 residues. The chain's CDR3 is CASTIPTSAYNEQFF. The CDR3 coding sequence is TGTGCCAGCACCATACCGACTAGCGCGTACAATGAGCAGTTCTTC.

This clonotype was seen at least ten times. The CDR3 coding sequence is TGCGCCAGCAGCCTACTCCTCGGGGGAGGGGAAGCCGAGCAGTACTTC. It is translated as CASSLLLGGGEAEQYF. The V call is TRBV4-1, the J call TRBJ2-7; 7 bases match TRBD2. The CDR3 totals 16 residues. Germline V gives CDR1 MGHRA, CDR2 YSYEKL. The trim removed 4 bases at V and 6 bases at J, leaving 15 bases unmatched.

The chain employs TRBV18 and TRBJ2-1; 11 bases map to TRBD2. Germline V gives CDR1 KGHSH, CDR2 LQKENI. V lost 1 base and J lost 1; bases outside the gene matches: 12. The CDR3 has 20 residues. CDR3 protein: CASSPRGSSGRSESYNEQFF. CDR3 sequence (DNA): TGTGCCAGCTCACCACGAGGATCTAGCGGGAGGTCTGAGTCCTACAATGAGCAGTTCTTC.

This clonotype was detected ten times or more. The chain employs TRBV7-6 and TRBJ2-1, with 10 nucleotides matching TRBD2. This CDR3 has 18 residues. Germline V gene data show CDR1 as SGHVS and CDR2 as FNYEAQ. The junction had 13 bases not matched to a gene; V was cut back by 1 base and J by 7 bases. This CDR3 is CASSLGGLSGRAGNEQFF. CDR3 nucleotide sequence: TGTGCCAGCAGCTTAGGCGGACTAAGCGGGAGGGCCGGGAATGAGCAGTTCTTC.

This clonotype was recorded at least ten times. J is TRBJ2-7 and V is TRBV5-1; TRBD2 might be the D (6 bases). With 2 bases removed from V and 3 bases from J, the gap between germline ends came to 15 bases. The CDR3 runs 15 residues. The germline CDR1 and CDR2 sequences are SGHRS and YFSETQ. The CDR3 DNA is TGCGCCAGCAGCTTCCTGGAGGGACCAGTCTACGAGCAGTACTTC. Its protein is CASSFLEGPVYEQYF.

This clonotype was counted many times. The genes are TRBV12-3 or TRBV12-4 and TRBJ2-7; D may be TRBD1 or TRBD2 (5 bases each). Trimming took off 3 bases at V and 1 base at J, with 13 bases between the two ends. CDR3 length equals 15 residues. CDR3 sequence: CASSLGPGRSYEQYF. The DNA for the CDR3 is TGTGCCAGCAGTTTGGGCCCAGGGAGATCCTACGAGCAGTACTTC.

The chain couples TRBV7-2 to TRBJ2-7; 7 nucleotides agree with TRBD1. Unmatched junction bases numbered 4, after V lost 5 bases and J lost 3 bases. CDR1 is SGHTA and CDR2 is FQGNSA in the germline V gene. CDR3 length equals 13 residues. The CDR3: CASSRDRHYEQYF. In nucleotides, the CDR3 is TGTGCCAGCAGCCGGGACAGACACTACGAGCAGTACTTC.

This clonotype was recorded at least ten times. CDR3 sequence reads: CASSSDGEETQYF. CDR3 DNA: TGTGCCAGCAGCTCCGACGGAGAAGAGACCCAGTACTTC. The rearrangement links TRBV5-5 to TRBJ2-5; no definite D call. Germline V gene data show CDR1 as SGHKS and CDR2 as YYEKEE (reference sequence). Trimming took off 3 bases at V and 3 bases at J, with 9 bases between the two ends. This CDR3 region has 13 residues.

In this sample, this clonotype turned up once. CDR3: CASKEDRASPQHF. CDR3 bases: TGTGCCAGCAAGGAGGACAGAGCTAGTCCCCAGCATTTT. The V call is TRBV2, the J call TRBJ1-5, with D possibly matching TRBD1 (6 bases). Germline lookup yields CDR1 SNHLY and CDR2 FYNNEI. V lost 7 bases to trimming and J lost 10 bases, with 17 bases between them. The CDR3 length is 13 residues.

This clonotype showed up many times. This sequence joins TRBV19 and TRBJ2-7; no clear D gene. The V gene lost 3 bases and the J gene lost 1 base, with 10 bases spanning the gap. The length of the CDR3 is 14 residues. Germline-derived CDR1 and CDR2 are LNHDA and SQIVND (reference sequence). The CDR3 is CASSMDAASYEQYF. The CDR3 DNA reads as TGTGCCAGTAGTATGGACGCAGCATCCTACGAGCAGTACTTC. The full variable domain, with the rest looked up from reference TRBV19 and TRBJ2-7, is DGGITQSPKYLFRKEGQNVTLSCEQNLNHDAMYWYRQDPGQGLRLIYYSQIVNDFQKGDIAEGYSVSREKKESFPLTVTSAQKNPTAFYLCASSMDAASYEQYFGPGTRLTVT.

This chain uses TRBV10-3 with TRBJ2-7; no clear D gene. Germline V gene sequence: CDR1 ENHRY, CDR2 SYGVKD. The V and J ends lost 9 bases and 7 bases respectively, with 19 bases between them. This CDR3 is built from 13 residues. This CDR3 reads CAITPGRGREQYF. CDR3 in DNA: TGTGCCATAACCCCAGGCAGAGGCAGGGAGCAGTACTTC.